The T cell receptor (beta chain) under discussion was sequenced for a study of blood T cell repertoires in COVID-19 (TCRdb year 2020). A note on the overall study: The collaborator samples originated in the United States, Italy and Spain and spanned the acute and convalescent phases of COVID-19. The prospective study material was composed of cDNA or gDNA derived from T cells, B-cell-depleted T cells, or PBMCs. Deeply sampled blood TCRbeta repertoires from subjects exposed to, actively infected with, or recovered from COVID-19 were included in the dataset. The repertoires were released in a freely available public database meant as a resource for research on the immune response to SARS-CoV-2. The samples were drawn from two sources: the first 160 participants of the ongoing ImmuneRACE study, and 950 to 1,500 subjects contributed by 6 global collaborators. The sample metadata nearly always contained a de-identified subject ID, COVID-19 status, age in years and sex. Where HLA class I and class II types were available, the types were taken from metadata supplied by the sample provider, not from assay-based typing. Overall study results and their limits: The amount of clinical and demographic metadata varied by source and participant and was provided uncurated.

Collaborating institutions collected whole blood in K2EDTA tubes following their own protocols. Collaborator samples were shipped for TCRbeta analysis as frozen whole blood, isolated PBMCs, or DNA extracted from either sample type. TCRbeta CDR3 regions were amplified from genomic DNA using the immunoSEQ Assay, a bias-controlled multiplex PCR. Under the source paper's analysis protocol: Nucleated cell counts per sample were estimated from amplification of reference gene primers within the assay. To quantify the absolute abundance of each unique TCRbeta CDR3 rearrangement, sequence reads were collapsed and filtered. For each sample, productive Simpson clonality was calculated as the square root of Simpson's diversity index over productive rearrangements. TCRdb stores this immuneACCESS table with in-frame sequences only. Part of the clones is absent; in the studies checked, under half of the shortfall reflects unresolved V genes, and no reason is known for the rest. The DNA was the basis for D and trimming; V, J and clone size are from that table. The sample records some 180,000 clones, 88% of which are singletons. 5% to 6.5% of the sample is held by the ten biggest clonotypes.

To note about this clone: No antigen is known for it. No much larger clonotype is one base removed from it; base qualities were not supplied.

Via the germline V gene, CDR1 is MNHEY and CDR2 SVGEGT. The CDR3 covers 15 residues, taking in both the cysteine and the phenylalanine. The entry retains the CDR3 DNA only, 45 bases that are in frame from base 1. At the junction V is shortened by 4 bases and J by 5 bases, with 12 bases in between. In this chain, TRBV6-2 or TRBV6-3 is recombined with TRBJ1-6, with the D segment identity uncertain. This receptor was taken from a man aged 35-49 years with active or convalescent COVID-19. Sequenced sample: peripheral blood. The bases read TGTGCCAGCAGTTTAGGACGGGGTCATAATTCACCCCTCCACTTT. This sequence encodes CASSLGRGHNSPLHF.